What follows are 24 T cell receptor beta chains derived from one specimen sequenced in a study of T cells after yellow fever vaccination. TCRdb used MiXCR to reprocess the 5' RACE reads, holding one entry per CDR3 protein. Counted here are roughly 310,000 distinct CDR3 sequences, roughly 9.4% occurring once; the ten biggest clones make up roughly 18%. The sample here was PBMCs, taken on the day of the first yellow fever vaccination. The source is a man younger than 35 who received the YFV17D yellow fever vaccine.

Regarding this clonotype: A much larger clone lies one base from this, so it may be a read error. The CDR3 carries no conserved terminal phenylalanine or tryptophan, so it likely arises from a read error. The CDR3 reads CASSLVESRDTQYY. As DNA, the CDR3 is TGTGCCAGCAGCTTAGTGGAGTCGCGGGATACGCAGTATTAT. The chain links TRBV7-2 to TRBJ2-3, with no clear D. Trimming cost V 1 base and J 6 bases, with 11 bases left between them. The germline gives CDR1 SGHTA, CDR2 FQGNSA. The CDR3 covers 14 residues.

This clonotype was detected a few times. The chain couples TRBV6-1 to TRBJ1-5, with D hard to call. The CDR3 consists of 15 residues. Deletions cut 4 bases from V and 0 bases from J, with 10 bases between. Per the germline V gene, CDR1 is MNHNS and CDR2 is SASEGT. CDR3 nucleotide sequence: TGTGCCAGCAGTGGAAGCAGTTATAGCAATCAGCCCCAGCATTTT. Translated: CASSGSSYSNQPQHF.

The chain joins TRBV4-2 to TRBJ2-1; 11 bases map to TRBD1. V gave up 3 bases and J gave up 6 bases; unmatched junction bases: 7. Germline V gene data show CDR1 as LGHNA and CDR2 as YNFKEQ. There are 16 residues in the CDR3. CDR3 region: CASSQEIGTGGNEQFF. The DNA for the CDR3 is TGTGCCAGCAGCCAGGAAATCGGGACAGGGGGCAATGAGCAGTTCTTC.

This clonotype was seen ten or more times. The chain carries TRBV5-1 and TRBJ2-3; the match to TRBD2 covers 12 bases. After removal of 4 bases from V and 4 bases from J, the junction contained 4 bases not matched to a gene. The germline CDR1 and CDR2 sequences are SGHRS and YFSETQ. The CDR3 length is 15 residues. Written as DNA, the CDR3 is TGCGCCAGCAGCAGGACTAGCGGGGTATCAGATACGCAGTATTTT. As protein: CASSRTSGVSDTQYF.

This clonotype appeared a few times. J is TRBJ1-3 and V is TRBV5-4; D unclear. The CDR3 has 16 residues. From germline, CDR1 is SGHNT and CDR2 YYREEE (reference sequence). The V end lost 3 bases, the J end lost 0 bases, and 13 bases lay between the germline ends. CDR3 sequence reads: CASSSPGLHSGNTIYF. CDR3 coding DNA: TGTGCCAGCAGCTCTCCAGGACTGCACTCTGGAAACACCATATATTTT.

This clonotype was seen a handful of times. V is TRBV19 and J is TRBJ2-1; 8 nucleotides agree with TRBD1. This CDR3 spans 14 amino acids. Losses at the gene ends were 5 bases for V and 6 bases for J; bases not matched to a gene: 6. CDR1 is LNHDA and CDR2 is SQIVND in the germline V gene (reference sequence). CDR3 coding DNA: TGTGCCAGTAGTTCGGACAGGGCGATCAATGAGCAGTTCTTC. Translated, it gives CASSSDRAINEQFF. Using reference TRBV19 and TRBJ2-1 for the parts outside the CDR3, the full variable domain is DGGITQSPKYLFRKEGQNVTLSCEQNLNHDAMYWYRQDPGQGLRLIYYSQIVNDFQKGDIAEGYSVSREKKESFPLTVTSAQKNPTAFYLCASSSDRAINEQFFGPGTRLTVL.

Regarding this clonotype: A read error may account for a junction end that differs from germline. The chain couples TRBV6-1 to TRBJ1-2; TRBD1 agrees at 8 bases. The CDR3 sequence is 13 residues long. Germline-derived CDR1 and CDR2 are MNHNS and SASEGT. The CDR3 here is CALRPGQDYGYTF. The CDR3 DNA sequence: TGTGCCCTCAGGCCGGGACAGGACTACGGCTACACCTTC.

The chain uses TRBV18 and TRBJ2-2; a possible D gene is TRBD1 (6 bases). This CDR3 is built from 20 residues. The V gene's germline CDR1 is KGHSH and CDR2 LQKENI. V dropped 3 bases and J dropped 5 bases, with 28 bases sitting between them. This CDR3 reads CASSPRQQGSRRMKTGELFF. CDR3 nucleotide sequence: TGTGCCAGCTCACCGCGACAACAGGGTTCGAGGCGCATGAAGACCGGGGAGCTGTTTTTT.

This clonotype was observed a handful of times. The chain uses TRBV5-6 and TRBJ1-5; D perhaps matches TRBD1 (5 bases). The ends were cut back, 3 bases at V and 6 bases at J, with 19 bases in the middle. The CDR3 extends over 16 amino acids. CDR1 is SGHDT, CDR2 YYEEEE, per germline. CDR3 residues: CASSSLGTLGGQPQHF. As DNA, the CDR3 is TGTGCCAGCAGCTCCTTGGGAACTTTGGGGGGTCAGCCCCAGCATTTT.

Regarding this clonotype: It may be a read error: a sequence one base away is much more abundant. V and J are TRBV20-1 and TRBJ2-1, with TRBD2 as a possible D gene (6 bases). Germline V gives CDR1 DFQATT, CDR2 SNEGSKA (reference sequence). This CDR3 contains 10 residues. Trimming removed 5 bases at V and 15 bases at J, with 14 bases between. CDR3 amino acids: CSAWGGKRFF. DNA for the CDR3: TGCAGTGCTTGGGGCGGGAAGCGGTTCTTC.

At least ten counts were recorded for this clonotype. The rearrangement joins TRBV6-5 to TRBJ1-1, with 7 bases matching TRBD1. The CDR3 extends over 17 amino acids. Germline V lookup: CDR1 MNHEY, CDR2 SVGAGI. V shed 2 bases, J shed 8 bases, and the junction held 17 bases outside the gene matches. Written as DNA, the CDR3 is TGTGCCAGCAGTTACATAAAAGCAACTCGTCGGACAGGAGAAGCTTTCTTT. Its protein product is CASSYIKATRRTGEAFF.

This clonotype showed up many times. The rearrangement joins TRBV7-8 to TRBJ2-7; D may match TRBD1 or TRBD2 (5 bases each). The CDR3 sequence is 15 residues long. V lost 1 base to trimming and J lost 2 bases, with 12 bases between them. CDR1 and CDR2 (germline): SGHVS, FQNEAQ. The DNA of the CDR3 is TGTGCCAGCAGCTTAGTTCCAGGGAGCACCTACGAGCAGTACTTC. This sequence encodes CASSLVPGSTYEQYF.

The gene calls are TRBV12-3 or TRBV12-4 and TRBJ2-6, with 8 bases identical to TRBD1. V lost 5 bases to trimming and J lost 5 bases; unmatched junction nucleotides: 11. The CDR3 is made up of 17 amino acids. For the CDR3, the DNA is TGTGCCAGCAGTCCGTCCCTCCGGACAGGGTGGGCCAACGTCCTGACTTTC. Its translation: CASSPSLRTGWANVLTF.

The chain couples TRBV10-3 to TRBJ2-3; TRBD2 aligns across 11 bases. The CDR3 is 16 residues long. The germline CDR1 and CDR2 sequences are ENHRY and SYGVKD. V was pared by 6 bases and J by 1 base, with 6 bases of the junction left unmatched. The CDR3 DNA is TGTGCCATCAGGGAATCTAGCGGGGGGCGCACAGATACGCAGTATTTT. It translates to CAIRESSGGRTDTQYF.

The chain links TRBV5-5 to TRBJ2-3; 8 bases agree with TRBD2. Trimming cost V 1 base and J 0 bases; bases outside gene matches: 7. The germline CDR1 and CDR2 sequences are SGHKS and YYEKEE (reference sequence). The length of the CDR3 is 17 residues. CDR3 in DNA: TGTGCCAGCAGCTTGCAAGCGGGGGCTGTGAGCACAGATACGCAGTATTTT. Translating it yields CASSLQAGAVSTDTQYF.

This clonotype was recorded a few times. The rearrangement joins TRBV20-1 to TRBJ1-4, with a tentative D call TRBD1 (6 bases). There are 13 residues in the CDR3. CDR1 and CDR2 from the germline V gene are DFQATT and SNEGSKA (reference sequence). The V gene lost 7 bases and the J gene lost 4 bases, with 13 bases spanning the gap. The CDR3 DNA follows: TGCAGTGTCCGGGACACCCTTAATGAAAAACTGTTTTTT. Translated: CSVRDTLNEKLFF.

V usage is TRBV6-2 or TRBV6-3 and J usage is TRBJ2-1, with 7 positions matching TRBD2. Losses at the gene ends were 8 bases for V and 4 bases for J; bases not matched to a gene: 8. CDR1 and CDR2 (germline): MNHEY, SVGEGT. The CDR3 is 14 residues long. The CDR3 loop is CASGVSGAYNEQFF. DNA for the CDR3: TGTGCCAGCGGGGTGAGCGGGGCATACAATGAGCAGTTCTTC.

At least ten counts were recorded for this clonotype. This rearrangement joins TRBV7-9 to TRBJ1-2; D is unclear. This CDR3 comprises 13 residues. In germline, CDR1 is SEHNR, CDR2 FQNEAQ (reference sequence). Trimming took 8 bases from V and 5 from J, leaving 15 bases between them. As DNA, the CDR3 is TGTGCCAGCGGGCCGGCCCTACGTTATGGCTACACCTTC. It codes for CASGPALRYGYTF.

The rearrangement uses TRBV7-6 and TRBJ2-7; D is possibly TRBD1 (5 bases). This CDR3 is 15 amino acids long. Germline-derived CDR1 and CDR2 are SGHVS and FNYEAQ. Trimming stripped 6 bases from V and 2 bases from J, with 17 bases between. CDR3 amino acids: CASRLDSTFPYEQYF. The CDR3 DNA reads TGTGCCAGCAGACTCGACAGCACTTTTCCCTACGAGCAGTACTTC.

This chain joins TRBV15 and TRBJ2-7, with TRBD2 identical over 13 bases. The CDR3 consists of 15 residues. J was trimmed by 2 bases and V by 5 bases; bases with no gene match: 3. Looked up from germline, CDR1 is LNHNV and CDR2 is YYDKDF (reference sequence). The CDR3 DNA follows: TGTGCCACCAGCGATACTAGCGGGGGGGCCTACGAGCAGTACTTC. Translation gives CATSDTSGGAYEQYF. Variable domain in full (rest from reference TRBV15 and TRBJ2-7): DAMVIQNPRYQVTQFGKPVTLSCSQTLNHNVMYWYQQKSSQAPKLLFHYYDKDFNNEADTPDNFQSRRPNTSFCFLDIRSPGLGDTAMYLCATSDTSGGAYEQYFGPGTRLTVT.

This clonotype was seen at least ten times. The V and J genes are TRBV6-1 and TRBJ2-7; D uncertain. CDR1 and CDR2 from the germline V gene are MNHNS and SASEGT. The V gene lost 6 bases and the J gene lost 0 bases, with 12 bases spanning the gap. The CDR3 has 14 residues. The DNA of the CDR3 is TGTGCCAGCAGCGGTAACACATACTCCTACGAGCAGTACGTC. Its protein product is CASSGNTYSYEQYV.

This clonotype was picked up many times. The chain's CDR3 is CASSQVRASLAFF. CDR3 sequence (DNA): TGTGCCAGCAGCCAAGTGCGGGCCTCCCTTGCGTTCTTC. V and J are TRBV14 and TRBJ2-1, with a tentative D call TRBD2 (5 bases). CDR1 SGHDN and CDR2 FVKESK come from the germline V gene. This CDR3 comprises 13 residues. V was clipped by 1 base and J by 15 bases, with 16 bases between them.

V and J are TRBV7-2 and TRBJ1-1; unclear D gene. The ends were cut back, 1 base at V and 0 bases at J, with 9 bases in the middle. The length of the CDR3 is 15 residues. The germline V gene has CDR1 SGHTA and CDR2 FQGNSA. The CDR3 bases are TGTGCCAGCAGCTTAGATAGGAATGTGAACACTGAAGCTTTCTTT. It encodes CASSLDRNVNTEAFF.

There are many counts of this clonotype. The chain has TRBV5-1 and TRBJ1-1; 9 nucleotides agree with TRBD1. The CDR3 extends over 16 amino acids. Trimming at V came to 4 bases and at J to 0 bases, leaving 7 bases not matched to a gene. Germline CDR1 SGHRS, CDR2 YFSETQ. The CDR3 region has the DNA TGCGCCAGCAGCCCCGGGACAGGGTCAATGAACACTGAAGCTTTCTTT. This codes for CASSPGTGSMNTEAFF.